The source of this T cell receptor beta chain is a study of identical twins. Study-wide points: Low generation probability was overrepresented in out-of-frame alpha sequences shared by twins. Insertion counts were lower in abundant cord blood beta clonotypes, a trend that memory repertoires did not show.

TCRdb analysed the 5' RACE reads with MiXCR anew, one entry per CDR3 protein. The profile shows about 300,000 distinct CDR3 sequences, about 12% of them singletons. The CDR3 is 12 amino acids. V was shortened by 1 base and J by 4 bases, with 3 bases between the two germline ends. From germline, CDR1 is SGHVS and CDR2 FNYEAQ. This clonotype was counted ten times or more. What it binds is not known. These data were likewise used in another study, on yellow fever vaccine responses in identical twins. In that study: Twins' T cell vaccine responses reportedly looked partly convergent, partly personalized.

This receptor was obtained from a woman younger than 35 in good health. Specimen: CD8+ T cells sorted from blood. The chain employs TRBV7-6 and TRBJ2-3, with D uncertain. The CDR3 bases are TGTGCCAGCAGCTTAGTCCCAGATACGCAGTATTTT. Translating gives CASSLVPDTQYF.